This T cell receptor (beta chain) was found in a study of T cell changes during pregnancy in multiple sclerosis (dated by TCRdb to the late 2010s). For the study in its entirety: The study looked at changes in the T cell repertoire across pregnancy in women with multiple sclerosis.

Compared with germline, V lacks 1 base and J lacks 3 bases; bases without a gene match: 8. Inclusive of the bounding cysteine and phenylalanine, the CDR3 is 18 residues long. Of the read, only the CDR3 DNA is kept; its 54 bases are in frame from base 1. CDR1 LNHNV and CDR2 YYDKDF were looked up in the germline V gene (reference sequence). Library preparation employed the immunoSEQ multiplex PCR assay. TCRdb holds this immuneACCESS table with in-frame rearrangements only. Some clones are missing; in checked studies, unresolved V genes explain under half, and the rest has no known cause. This sample comprises 95,000 to 110,000 clones, 92% of them detected only once. More than 0.85% of the sample rests with the top ten. Details on this clone: This receptor's antigen is unknown. One base away there is no much larger clone; base qualities are not given.

The sequence is built from TRBV15 and TRBJ2-6; the junction holds 8 bases that match TRBD1. Sequencing was performed on peripheral blood, taken after pregnancy. This clonotype was obtained from a female donor with multiple sclerosis, enrolled in a pregnancy study. The DNA reads TGTGCCACCAGCAGAGGACCGGGACAGGCTTTTGGGGCCAACGTCCTGACTTTC. Its protein product is CATSRGPGQAFGANVLTF.